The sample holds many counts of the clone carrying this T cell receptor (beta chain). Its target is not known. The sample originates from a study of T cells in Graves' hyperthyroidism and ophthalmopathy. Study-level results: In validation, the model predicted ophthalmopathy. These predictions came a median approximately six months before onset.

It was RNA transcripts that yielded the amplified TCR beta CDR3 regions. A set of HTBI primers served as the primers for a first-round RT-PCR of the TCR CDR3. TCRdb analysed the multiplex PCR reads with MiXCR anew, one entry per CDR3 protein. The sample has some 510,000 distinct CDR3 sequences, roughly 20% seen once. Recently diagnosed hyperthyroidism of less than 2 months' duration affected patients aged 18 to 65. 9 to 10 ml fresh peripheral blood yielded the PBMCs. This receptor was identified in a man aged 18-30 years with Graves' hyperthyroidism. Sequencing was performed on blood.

Here the CDR3 reads CSASFRPEDVNQPQHF. The CDR3 coding sequence is TGCAGTGCTTCCTTCCGCCCAGAGGACGTCAATCAGCCCCAGCATTTT. The V and J genes are TRBV20-1 and TRBJ1-5; D is ambiguous. Trimming shortened V by 5 bases and J by 3 bases, and 20 bases separated the two germline ends. Germline V CDR1 and CDR2: DFQATT, SNEGSKA (reference sequence). The CDR3 spans 16 residues.